The clone carrying this T cell receptor beta chain has just a few counts. The antigen is unknown. The sample is drawn from a study of T-cell reconstitution after alpha-beta-depleted transplantation in children. Study-wide findings and caveats: T cells produced anew were the main source of T-cell counts and diversity one year after transplant.

Trimming left V 3 bases short and J 8 bases short, with 25 bases between. The CDR3 spans 17 residues. Germline loops: CDR1 MNHEY, CDR2 SVGAGI. Using unique molecular identifiers, the investigators prepared the TCRbeta library. TCRdb reprocessed the PCR reads via MiXCR and lists one record per CDR3 protein. This table has 500,000 to 650,000 distinct CDR3 sequences, roughly 11% appearing once. This chain connects TRBV6-5 to TRBJ1-2; D is possibly TRBD1 (5 bases). This TCR was recovered from a female patient between 2 and 15 years old who had a stem cell transplant for aplastic anemia, so the T cells may come from the graft donor. Sequenced here: PBMCs, mostly from graft donor cells, sampled 180 days after TCRalphabeta/CD19-depleted stem cell transplant. The CDR3 nucleotides read TGTGCCAGCAGTTATGGGGGGTCGGATGGGGACCTCGGAGGCTACACCTTC. Its protein is CASSYGGSDGDLGGYTF.